This entry is about one T cell receptor (beta chain). What this receptor recognizes is not known. No quality values exist for individual bases; no much larger clone is one base distant. These data are taken from a study of CD4 T cells in relation to SARS-CoV-2 and coronaviruses (dated by TCRdb to about 2021). In the study overall: In the ViraFEST assay, PBMCs were cultured with antigen for 9 to 10 days, after which TCR beta CDR3s were sequenced to identify antigen-specific clonal expansions. Expansion assays from other donors in the study were sequenced with a different, Illumina-based TCR-beta assay. Samples from a few pre-COVID donors and the naive versus memory experiments were sequenced with the Adaptive Biotechnologies TCR-sequencing kit; other data were Illumina-based. HLA restriction was mapped for shared crossreactive spike epitopes using patient-derived lymphoblastoid cell lines. The negative reference condition was either a culture with an HIV-1 Nef peptide pool or a culture with no peptide. Memory CD4+ T cell crossreactivity between SARS-CoV-2 and common cold coronavirus spike proteins was assessed at the TCR clonotype level in the study. The paper's findings and limits, for the study overall: Compared with monoreactive clones, crossreactive clones had significantly weaker SARS-CoV-2-driven expansion, a result consistent with antigenic imprinting. No donor contributed both pre-pandemic and post-infection samples, which limited tracing the source of pre-existing responses. Because the crossreactivity analysis focused on spike protein, crossreactivity against other viral proteins was not assessed. Memory CD4+ clonotypes crossrecognizing SARS-CoV-2 and at least one common cold coronavirus spike were found in 55% to 75% of donors. The study was constrained by small numbers of patients and of tested TCRs.

The CDR1 and CDR2 encoded by the germline V gene are SGHTA and FQGTGA. Trimming at the junction amounts to 3 bases on V and 5 bases on J, and the germline ends lie 10 bases apart. The CDR3 sequence holds 13 residues, the cysteine and phenylalanine included. The DNA shown is the 39-base CDR3, in frame from base 1. The library was made by the immunoSEQ multiplex PCR assay. The source study handled its data this way. During preprocessing, nonproductive sequences were discarded, as were any CDR3s that did not begin with C, did not end with F or W, or were shorter than 7 amino acids. Antigen-specific clonotypes were called with the MANAFEST web app on the basis of expansion relative to the reference and to other culture wells. A clone was considered positive if significant expansion relative to the reference culture was observed in 2 of 3 replicate wells at an FDR below 0.05. A further requirement for positive clones was significant expansion compared with all other tandem wells, along with an odds ratio above 5. Pairwise Levenshtein distance, computed with the stringdist R package after three terminal residues were trimmed from each end, was used as the measure of CDR3 homology. TCRdb limited this immuneACCESS table to in-frame rearrangements with V and J called. A share of clones is missing; checked studies link under half to unresolved V genes, and the rest is unexplained. V and J calls and clone size are as listed in that table; D and trimming were resolved from the DNA. The sample contains around 18,000 clones, 70% to 85% of them found a single time. The ten top clones hold over 25% of the sample.

CD4+ T cells from unexposed donors were collected before the COVID-19 pandemic (2011-2018). After less than 13 days of culture, CD4+ T cells were isolated with the EasySep CD4+ T cell isolation kit. As cell number allowed, CD4+ T cells from unexposed donors were tested for reactivity to SARS-CoV-2 S and N and to four common cold coronavirus spike pools. PBMCs were cultured at a few million per well in IMDM supplemented with 5% human AB serum and 9 to 10 IU/ml IL-2. Half of the culture medium was replaced with fresh IL-2-containing medium on days 3 and 7. Each peptide culture condition was generally run in triplicate replicate wells. Leukapheresis product for the unexposed donors was bought commercially. PBMCs were isolated from leukapheresis product or whole blood by Ficoll-Paque PLUS gradient centrifugation. PBMCs were either cryopreserved at -140°C or used fresh in the expansion assay. The QIAamp Micro DNA Kit was used to extract genomic DNA from the CD4+ T cells.

The chain is encoded by TRBV7-3 joined to TRBJ2-5; no D gene call is confident. This receptor was taken from a human donor in good health. Sequencing used CD4+ T cells from PBMCs, cultured in vitro. The nucleotides are TGTGCCAGCAGCTTCGGAGCAACCGAGACCCAGTACTTC. It encodes CASSFGATETQYF.